These T cell receptor beta chains were read from a single sample in a study of blood T cell repertoires in COVID-19. Assay: immunoSEQ multiplex PCR; the TCRdb copy retains only in-frame clones and omits some. The sample contains 300,000 to 350,000 clones, roughly 87% of which appear only once. The sequencing sample was made of peripheral blood. These receptor sequences come from an older woman with COVID-19, enrolled during active disease. CDR3s include the opening cysteine and the closing phenylalanine or tryptophan. Each record gives: J gene, V gene, D gene, clone size, CDR3 protein, CDR3 DNA. A D gene is named only where the DNA matches it firmly. Clone size is not always given. Where it is, it says once, few, many or a class for expanded clones.

TRBJ2-7	TRBV5-1	TRBD2	-	CARSFFGGGAFGEAPEQYF	TGCGCCCGCAGCTTCTTTGGCGGGGGGGCCTTTGGGGAGGCGCCGGAGCAGTACTTC
TRBJ2-7	TRBV19	TRBD1	-	CASSDPGQFTEQYF	TGTGCCAGTAGTGATCCGGGACAGTTCACCGAGCAGTACTTC
TRBJ1-1	TRBV2	-	-	CASNVQLNTEAFF	TGTGCCAGCAATGTACAGCTGAACACTGAAGCTTTCTTT
TRBJ2-4	TRBV4-1	TRBD1	few	CASSQAVGNRGTYIQYF	TGCGCCAGCAGCCAGGCGGTCGGGAACAGGGGGACTTACATTCAGTACTTC
TRBJ1-5	TRBV18	-	-	CASSPPGARSNQPQHF	TGTGCCAGCTCACCACCGGGGGCTAGAAGCAATCAGCCCCAGCATTTT
TRBJ2-2	TRBV10-3	TRBD1	-	CAISESTGDTGELFF	TGTGCCATCAGTGAGTCGACAGGGGACACCGGGGAGCTGTTTTTT
TRBJ1-5	TRBV20-1	-	-	CSAAGGAQHF	TGCAGTGCTGCGGGGGGGGCCCAGCATTTT
TRBJ2-3	TRBV11-2	-	-	CASSFRGPPDTQYF	TGTGCCAGCAGCTTCCGCGGGCCCCCAGATACGCAGTATTTT
TRBJ2-7	TRBV10-1	-	-	CASSDGTSKAEQYF	TGCGCCAGCAGTGATGGGACTTCAAAGGCCGAGCAGTACTTC
TRBJ2-1	TRBV18	TRBD2	-	CASSPAAGGYNEQFF	TGTGCCAGCTCACCAGCGGCGGGGGGGTACAATGAGCAGTTCTTC
TRBJ1-1	TRBV18	-	-	CASSPPSGETEAFF	TGTGCCAGCTCACCGCCCTCAGGGGAGACTGAAGCTTTCTTT
TRBJ2-1	TRBV5-4	-	-	CASSLVKPLNNEQFF	TGTGCCAGCAGCTTGGTAAAGCCTCTGAACAATGAGCAGTTCTTC
TRBJ1-2	TRBV3-1/TRBV3-2	-	-	CASSHMAVNYGYTF	TGTGCCAGCAGCCACATGGCAGTAAACTATGGCTACACCTTC
TRBJ1-3	TRBV2	-	-	CASSEAGQGSSGNTIYF	TGTGCCAGCAGTGAAGCGGGGCAGGGGAGCTCTGGAAACACCATATATTTT
TRBJ1-1	TRBV7-3	TRBD1	-	CASSLQGAPNTEAFF	TGTGCCAGCAGCCTACAGGGGGCGCCGAACACTGAAGCTTTCTTT
TRBJ1-5	TRBV25-1	-	-	CASSPSGQKGNQPQHF	TGTGCCAGCAGTCCATCCGGACAGAAGGGCAATCAGCCCCAGCATTTT
TRBJ1-1	TRBV5-6	TRBD1	-	CASSWTGTGAEAFF	TGTGCCAGCAGCTGGACCGGGACAGGGGCTGAAGCTTTCTTT
TRBJ1-2	TRBV7-9	TRBD1	-	CASSFGQGVENGYTF	TGTGCCAGCAGCTTCGGACAGGGGGTAGAAAATGGCTACACCTTC
TRBJ2-5	TRBV7-2	-	few	CASSYQREETQYF	TGTGCCAGCAGTTATCAGAGGGAGGAGACCCAGTACTTC
TRBJ2-7	TRBV7-2	-	-	CASSPLWHREQYF	TGTGCCAGCAGCCCCTTGTGGCACCGCGAGCAGTACTTC
TRBJ2-3	TRBV4-1	TRBD2	once	CASSQGQRGRTDTQYF	TGCGCCAGCAGCCAAGGGCAGCGGGGGCGCACAGATACGCAGTATTTT
TRBJ2-2	TRBV14	-	-	CASSRQPNTGELFF	TGTGCCAGCAGCCGGCAACCGAACACCGGGGAGCTGTTTTTT
TRBJ1-4	TRBV2	TRBD1	few	CASSEARTGNNEKLFF	TGTGCCAGCAGTGAAGCGCGGACAGGGAATAATGAAAAACTGTTTTTT
TRBJ1-4	TRBV5-4	-	-	CASSSKTTGTNEKLFF	TGTGCCAGCAGCTCCAAAACAACAGGGACTAATGAAAAACTGTTTTTT
TRBJ2-7	TRBV9	TRBD1	-	CASSVAEGALYEQYF	TGTGCCAGCAGCGTAGCTGAGGGGGCTCTCTACGAGCAGTACTTC
TRBJ2-3	TRBV5-6	-	once	CASSWGDTDTQYF	TGTGCCAGCAGCTGGGGAGACACAGATACGCAGTATTTT
TRBJ2-1	TRBV5-6	TRBD2	-	CASSIAGVRDEQFF	TGTGCCAGCAGTATAGCGGGGGTCCGAGATGAGCAGTTCTTC
TRBJ1-1	TRBV24-1	-	few	CATSDPGGTQAFF	TGTGCCACCAGTGACCCCGGGGGAACTCAAGCTTTCTTT
TRBJ2-5	TRBV7-2	TRBD1	-	CASSSEGGRGLGETQYF	TGTGCCAGCAGCTCAGAGGGCGGCAGGGGGCTCGGAGAGACCCAGTACTTC
TRBJ2-2	TRBV5-1	TRBD2	-	CASSLVSGRNTGELFF	TGCGCCAGCAGCTTGGTCAGCGGGAGAAACACCGGGGAGCTGTTTTTT
TRBJ1-1	TRBV11-2	-	once	CASSLGYSWAEAFF	TGTGCCAGCAGCTTGGGCTATAGTTGGGCTGAAGCTTTCTTT